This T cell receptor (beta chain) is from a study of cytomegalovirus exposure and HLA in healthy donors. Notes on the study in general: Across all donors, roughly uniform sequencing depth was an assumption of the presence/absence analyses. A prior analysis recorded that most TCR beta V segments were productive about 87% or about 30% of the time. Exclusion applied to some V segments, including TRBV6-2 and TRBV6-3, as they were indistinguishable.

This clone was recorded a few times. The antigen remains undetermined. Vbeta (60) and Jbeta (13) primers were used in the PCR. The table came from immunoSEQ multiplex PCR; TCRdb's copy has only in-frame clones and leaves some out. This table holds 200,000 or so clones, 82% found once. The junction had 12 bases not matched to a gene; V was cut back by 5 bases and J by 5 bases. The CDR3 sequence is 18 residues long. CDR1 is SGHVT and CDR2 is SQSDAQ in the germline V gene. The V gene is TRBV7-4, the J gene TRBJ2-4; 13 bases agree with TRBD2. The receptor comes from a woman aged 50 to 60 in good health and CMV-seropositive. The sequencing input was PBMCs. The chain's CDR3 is CASSPTFTSGRAENIQYF. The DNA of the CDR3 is TGTGCCAGCAGCCCTACTTTTACTAGCGGGAGGGCCGAAAACATTCAGTACTTC.